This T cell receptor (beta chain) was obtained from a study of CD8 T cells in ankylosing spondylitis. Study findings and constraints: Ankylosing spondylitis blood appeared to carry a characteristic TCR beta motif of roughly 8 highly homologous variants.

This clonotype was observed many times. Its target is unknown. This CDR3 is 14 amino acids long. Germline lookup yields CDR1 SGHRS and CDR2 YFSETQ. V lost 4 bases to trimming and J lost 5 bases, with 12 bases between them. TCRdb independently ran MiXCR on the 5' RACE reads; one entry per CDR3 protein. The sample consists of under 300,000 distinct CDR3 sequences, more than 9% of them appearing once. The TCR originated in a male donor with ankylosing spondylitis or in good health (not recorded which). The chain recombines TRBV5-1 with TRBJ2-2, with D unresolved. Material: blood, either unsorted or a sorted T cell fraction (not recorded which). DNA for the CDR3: TGCGCCAGCAGCCCCCAGTCGGAAACCGGGGAGCTGTTTTTT. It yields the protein CASSPQSETGELFF.